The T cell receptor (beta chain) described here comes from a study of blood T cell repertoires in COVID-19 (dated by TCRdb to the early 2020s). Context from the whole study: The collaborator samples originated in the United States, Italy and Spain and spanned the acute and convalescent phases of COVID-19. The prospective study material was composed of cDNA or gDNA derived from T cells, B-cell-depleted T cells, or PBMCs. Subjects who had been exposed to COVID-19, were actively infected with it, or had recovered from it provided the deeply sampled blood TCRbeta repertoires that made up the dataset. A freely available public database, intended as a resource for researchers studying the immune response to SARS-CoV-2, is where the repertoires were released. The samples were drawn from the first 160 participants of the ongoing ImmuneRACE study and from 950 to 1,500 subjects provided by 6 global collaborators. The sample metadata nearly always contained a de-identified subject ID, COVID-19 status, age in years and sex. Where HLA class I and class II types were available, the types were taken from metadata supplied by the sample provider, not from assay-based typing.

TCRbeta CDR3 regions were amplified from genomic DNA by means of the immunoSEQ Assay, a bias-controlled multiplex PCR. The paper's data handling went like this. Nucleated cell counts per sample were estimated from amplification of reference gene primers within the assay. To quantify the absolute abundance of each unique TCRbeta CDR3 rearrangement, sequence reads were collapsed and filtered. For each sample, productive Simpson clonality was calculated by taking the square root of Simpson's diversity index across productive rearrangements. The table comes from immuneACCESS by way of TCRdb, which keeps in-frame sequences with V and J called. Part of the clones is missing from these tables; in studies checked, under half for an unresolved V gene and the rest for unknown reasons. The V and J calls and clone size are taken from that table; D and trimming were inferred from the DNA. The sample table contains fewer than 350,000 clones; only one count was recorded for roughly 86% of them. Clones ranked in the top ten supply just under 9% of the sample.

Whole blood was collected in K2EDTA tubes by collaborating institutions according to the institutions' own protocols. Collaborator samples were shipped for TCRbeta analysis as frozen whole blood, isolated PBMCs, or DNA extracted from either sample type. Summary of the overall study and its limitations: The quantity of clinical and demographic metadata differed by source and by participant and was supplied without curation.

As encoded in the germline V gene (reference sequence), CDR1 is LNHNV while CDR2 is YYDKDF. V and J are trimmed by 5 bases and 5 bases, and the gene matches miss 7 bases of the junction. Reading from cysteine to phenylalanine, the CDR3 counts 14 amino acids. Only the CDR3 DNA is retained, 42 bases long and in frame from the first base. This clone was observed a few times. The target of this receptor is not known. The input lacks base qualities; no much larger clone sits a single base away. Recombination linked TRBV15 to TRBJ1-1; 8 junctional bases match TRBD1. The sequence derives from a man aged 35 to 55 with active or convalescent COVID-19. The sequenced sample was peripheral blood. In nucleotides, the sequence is TGTGCCACCAGCGGACAGGGTGGGGGGACTGAAGCTTTCTTT. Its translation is CATSGQGGGTEAFF.